The subject of this entry is one T cell receptor (beta chain). The target antigen is unknown. The entry originates in a study of Graves' ophthalmopathy and Graves' hyperthyroidism. The study, taken as a whole, reports: Using a 13-signature model, the authors split ophthalmopathy from stable hyperthyroidism, with about 90% sensitivity and approximately 80% specificity.

The authors enrolled newly diagnosed hyperthyroidism patients aged 18 to 65 with under 2 months' duration. Uncontrolled infections, pregnancy, lactation or other autoimmune diseases led to patient exclusion. RNA transcripts were the source from which TCR beta CDR3 regions were amplified. HTBI-primed first-round RT-PCR preceded second-round multiplex PCR. TCRdb recomputed calls from the multiplex PCR reads with MiXCR, one row per CDR3 protein. The sample has roughly 600,000 distinct CDR3 sequences; about two fifths are singletons. The germline CDR1 and CDR2 sequences are SGHTA and FQGNSA. The V gene lost 0 bases and the J gene lost 0 bases, with 7 bases spanning the gap. CDR3 length: 15 amino acids.

The chain links TRBV7-2 to TRBJ2-3; D is possibly TRBD1 (5 bases). The receptor comes from an adult man with Graves' hyperthyroidism. Material: peripheral blood or thyroid tissue (not recorded which). The CDR3 DNA reads TGTGCCAGCAGCTTAGCCAGGGCGAGCACAGATACGCAGTATTTT. It encodes CASSLARASTDTQYF.